These T cell receptor beta chains were read from a single sample in a study of cytomegalovirus exposure and HLA in healthy donors. Assay: immunoSEQ multiplex PCR; the TCRdb copy retains only in-frame clones and omits some. Of about 150,000 clones listed, 75% to 85% are singletons. Sample: PBMCs. Receptors were obtained from a woman between 45 and 60 years old in good health and CMV-seropositive. The CDR3 runs from the conserved cysteine through the conserved F or W. The D gene is left open where the match is weak. Clone size appears in some rows only: once, few, many, or a class for an expanded clone.

D: -
J: TRBJ2-1
size: -
V: TRBV6-1
length: 14
DNA: TGTGCCAGCAGTGACCAGGCACTTTTCAATGAGCAGTTCTTC
CDR3: CASSDQALFNEQFF

D: TRBD1
J: TRBJ2-1
size: once
V: TRBV6-7
length: 18
DNA: TGTGCCAGCAGTTACTCGAAGGGGGACAGGACCCCGAACAATGAGCAGTTCTTC
CDR3: CASSYSKGDRTPNNEQFF

D: TRBD1
J: TRBJ2-5
size: -
V: TRBV5-1
length: 13
DNA: TGCGCCAGCAGCTTACAGGGGCAAGAGACCCAGTACTTC
CDR3: CASSLQGQETQYF

D: -
J: TRBJ2-7
size: -
V: TRBV7-2
length: 12
DNA: TGTGCCAGCAGCTTAGAAGGGGCTAGACAGTACTTC
CDR3: CASSLEGARQYF

D: -
J: TRBJ2-6
size: -
V: TRBV10-1
length: 20
DNA: TGCGCCAGCAGTGAGTCGCCCTTAGCAGATTTCCTTGCTGGGGCCAACGTCCTGACTTTC
CDR3: CASSESPLADFLAGANVLTF

D: TRBD1
J: TRBJ1-5
size: -
V: TRBV6-6
length: 15
DNA: TGTGCCAGCAGTTACTCGGTAGGGGGCGGGCAGCCCCAGCATTTT
CDR3: CASSYSVGGGQPQHF

D: TRBD2
J: TRBJ2-3
size: once
V: TRBV6-4
length: 15
DNA: TGTGCCAGCAGCGCGACTAGCGGGGGCGGGGATACGCAGTATTTT
CDR3: CASSATSGGGDTQYF

D: TRBD1
J: TRBJ1-5
size: few
V: TRBV4-1
length: 17
DNA: TGCGCCAGCAGCCAAGATGGGACAGCCCATAGCAATCAGCCCCAGCATTTT
CDR3: CASSQDGTAHSNQPQHF

D: TRBD1
J: TRBJ1-1
size: -
V: TRBV6-5
length: 14
DNA: TGTGCCAGCAGCTTTGACAGGGAGAACACTGAAGCTTTCTTT
CDR3: CASSFDRENTEAFF

D: TRBD2
J: TRBJ2-1
size: -
V: TRBV5-4
length: 18
DNA: TGTGCCAGCAGTCCCGGGACTAGCGGGACCGGCTCCTACAATGAGCAGTTCTTC
CDR3: CASSPGTSGTGSYNEQFF

D: -
J: TRBJ2-3
size: -
V: TRBV5-1
length: 17
DNA: TGCGCCAGCAGCTTGGACGGGACCCTTCGGGCGCAGGGGACGCAGTATTTT
CDR3: CASSLDGTLRAQGTQYF

D: -
J: TRBJ1-2
size: -
V: TRBV6-4
length: 15
DNA: TGTGCCAGCAGTGAAGGACATCAAGGTGGCTATGGCTACACCTTC
CDR3: CASSEGHQGGYGYTF

D: -
J: TRBJ1-5
size: few
V: TRBV18
length: 14
DNA: TGTGCCAGCTCACCAGGGGGGACCTATCAGCCCCAGCATTTT
CDR3: CASSPGGTYQPQHF

D: TRBD1
J: TRBJ2-1
size: -
V: TRBV2
length: 12
DNA: TGTGCCAGCAGGGCAGGGGGCGGTGAGCAGTTCTTC
CDR3: CASRAGGGEQFF